Each of the 20 T cell receptor beta chains below was sequenced from the same sample in a study of early T cells in non-severe SARS-CoV-2 infection. TCRdb itself ran the 5' RACE reads through MiXCR, one entry per CDR3 protein. The sample lists approximately 44,000 distinct CDR3 sequences, about 12% occurring once. Sequenced material: whole blood. The receptors shown here come from an adult who was a healthcare worker with PCR-confirmed SARS-CoV-2 infection or an uninfected control (not recorded which).

The table lists this clonotype with a few counts. The CDR3: CATSDAGGRAEQYF. The CDR3 DNA reads TGTGCCACCAGTGACGCGGGAGGGCGAGCCGAGCAGTACTTC. The J gene is TRBJ2-7, the V gene TRBV24-1; TRBD2 matches 9 bases. The CDR3 totals 14 residues. Germline loops: CDR1 KGHDR, CDR2 SFDVKD. V trimming: 4 bases; J trimming: 6 bases; junction bases outside the gene matches: 6.

This clonotype was counted at least ten times. This CDR3 reads CASSPTSGRGREQFF. The DNA of the CDR3 is TGTGCCAGCTCACCCACTAGCGGGAGAGGCCGTGAGCAGTTCTTC. This chain connects TRBV18 to TRBJ2-1; TRBD2 agrees at 11 bases. CDR1 KGHSH and CDR2 LQKENI come from the germline V gene. The CDR3 is 15 amino acids. V lost 3 bases to trimming and J lost 9 bases; unmatched junction nucleotides: 7.

This clonotype was counted between two and nine times. This chain connects TRBV5-1 to TRBJ1-4; 8 bases map to TRBD1. CDR3 size: 16 residues. V trimming: 2 bases; J trimming: 7 bases; junction bases outside the gene matches: 10. CDR1 is SGHRS, CDR2 YFSETQ, per germline. The CDR3 DNA reads TGCGCCAGCAGCTTCCTCGGCCAGGGGGCGTCTGAAAAACTGTTTTTT. This sequence encodes CASSFLGQGASEKLFF. Looking up the rest from reference TRBV5-1 and TRBJ1-4 gives the full variable domain: KAGVTQTPRYLIKTRGQQVTLSCSPISGHRSVSWYQQTPGQGLQFLFEYFSETQRNKGNFPGRFSGRQFSNSRSEMNVSTLELGDSALYLCASSFLGQGASEKLFFGSGTQLSVL.

This clonotype was detected many times. This rearrangement joins TRBV6-1 to TRBJ2-3; a possible D gene is TRBD1 (5 bases). The V gene lost 2 bases and the J gene lost 0 bases, with 18 bases spanning the gap. Germline CDR1 and CDR2: MNHNS and SASEGT. This CDR3 comprises 18 residues. The CDR3 DNA sequence: TGTGCCAGCAGTGAATCCCTTTTGGGGCGGAAGAGCACAGATACGCAGTATTTT. Translated: CASSESLLGRKSTDTQYF.

The rearrangement uses TRBV5-1 and TRBJ1-2; D gene ambiguous. This CDR3 is built from 14 residues. CDR1 is SGHRS, CDR2 YFSETQ, per germline. The V and J ends lost 4 bases and 1 base respectively, with 11 bases between them. CDR3 sequence (DNA): TGCGCCAGCAGCCCAGATTACAGTAACTATGGCTACACCTTC. Translation: CASSPDYSNYGYTF.

This chain uses TRBV4-3 with TRBJ2-3; the D is unclear. Germline CDR1 and CDR2: LGHNA and YSLEER. Trimming removed 1 base from V and 2 bases from J, with 13 bases in between. There are 16 residues in the CDR3. The CDR3 DNA is TGCGCCAGCAGCCAAGTTGCGGCGGTCCCCACAGATACGCAGTATTTT. It translates to CASSQVAAVPTDTQYF.

The rearrangement uses TRBV6-4 and TRBJ2-1, with D possibly TRBD2 on 6 matching bases. V was trimmed by 8 bases and J by 7 bases, leaving 12 bases between them. The CDR3 has 12 amino acids. Looked up from germline, CDR1 is MRHNA and CDR2 is SNTAGT. The CDR3 coding sequence is TGTGCCAGCCCGGGGACTGGTAATGAGCAGTTCTTC. Translating gives CASPGTGNEQFF.

The V and J genes are TRBV11-2 and TRBJ2-5, with TRBD2 identical over 8 bases. V lost 4 bases, J lost 4 bases, and 8 bases stayed unmatched. The CDR3 is made up of 15 amino acids. Per germline, CDR1 SGHAT and CDR2 FQNNGV. The CDR3 here is CASSSPAGVSETQYF. CDR3 bases: TGTGCCAGCAGCTCTCCAGCGGGAGTTTCAGAGACCCAGTACTTC. The full variable domain, its missing parts supplied by reference TRBV11-2 and TRBJ2-5, is EAGVAQSPRYKIIEKRQSVAFWCNPISGHATLYWYQQILGQGPKLLIQFQNNGVVDDSQLPKDRFSAERLKGVDSTLKIQPAKLEDSAVYLCASSSPAGVSETQYFGPGTRLLVL.

The table lists this clonotype with many counts. The V call is TRBV9, the J call TRBJ2-1; 11 bases are a match to TRBD2. The germline V gene encodes CDR1 SGDLS and CDR2 YYNGEE. V lost 2 bases and J lost 6; bases outside the gene matches: 10. The CDR3 loop spans 17 amino acids. CDR3 residues: CASSVGDSGGAVNEQFF. CDR3 DNA sequence: TGTGCCAGCAGCGTCGGAGATAGCGGGGGGGCCGTCAATGAGCAGTTCTTC.

The V and J genes are TRBV4-3 and TRBJ2-3; TRBD2 might be the D (5 bases). V was cut by 4 bases and J by 5 bases, with 19 bases left in between. The CDR3 has 16 residues. In germline, CDR1 is LGHNA, CDR2 YSLEER. The CDR3 region is CASSPSGLVLLDTQYF. The CDR3, as DNA: TGCGCCAGCAGCCCTTCTGGACTCGTCCTATTAGATACGCAGTATTTT.

This clonotype was seen many times. The V and J genes are TRBV5-5 and TRBJ2-2; D call uncertain. Deletions cut 0 bases from V and 5 bases from J, with 8 bases between. Germline CDR1 SGHKS, CDR2 YYEKEE (reference sequence). This CDR3 comprises 14 residues. CDR3 loop: CASSLEGITGELFF. In nucleotides, the CDR3 is TGTGCCAGCAGCTTGGAAGGGATAACCGGGGAGCTGTTTTTT.

About this clonotype itself: At one end the junction does not follow the germline gene, possibly because of a read error. The chain links TRBV7-7 to TRBJ2-1; 13 bases line up with TRBD2. The CDR3 is 15 residues long. Germline assignment: CDR1 SSHAT and CDR2 FNYEAQ (reference sequence). Here the CDR3 reads CASSPGLAGANERFF. Written as DNA, the CDR3 is TGTGCTAGCAGCCCCGGACTAGCGGGAGCGAATGAGCGGTTCTTC.

This sequence joins TRBV20-1 and TRBJ2-1; tentative D call: TRBD1 (6 bases). V shed 6 bases and J shed 1 base, with 10 bases lying between them. Germline V lookup: CDR1 DFQATT, CDR2 SNEGSKA (reference sequence). The CDR3 consists of 13 residues. This CDR3 is CSALQGSYNEQFF. CDR3 in DNA: TGCAGTGCCTTACAGGGATCCTACAATGAGCAGTTCTTC.

This clonotype was seen repeatedly, ten times or more. The gene calls are TRBV7-3 and TRBJ2-1; 9 positions match TRBD2. The CDR3 contains 14 residues. Germline CDR1 is SGHTA and CDR2 is FQGTGA. Trimming removed 2 bases from V and 9 bases from J; junction bases left unmatched: 5. CDR3 region: CASSLAGGPSEQFF. The CDR3 bases are TGTGCCAGCAGCTTAGCGGGGGGGCCTAGTGAGCAGTTCTTC.

DNA for the CDR3: TGCGCCAGCAGCCAAGAGACAGGGATTAACTATGGCTACACCTTC. Encoded protein: CASSQETGINYGYTF. The rearrangement uses TRBV4-3 and TRBJ1-2; 7 bases map to TRBD1. The CDR3 is made up of 15 amino acids. Trimming took 0 bases from V and 1 from J; bases not matched to a gene: 2. CDR1 is LGHNA, CDR2 YSLEER, per germline.

This clonotype has a count of ten or more. V is TRBV7-6 and J is TRBJ2-1; 8 nucleotides agree with TRBD2. J was trimmed by 6 bases and V by 3 bases; bases with no gene match: 7. CDR1 is SGHVS and CDR2 is FNYEAQ in the germline V gene. The CDR3 totals 15 residues. Written as DNA, the CDR3 is TGTGCCAGCAGCTTGGGGACTAGTCCCCTCAATGAGCAGTTCTTC. It is translated as CASSLGTSPLNEQFF.

The CDR3 loop reads CASSQGDQGSGANVLTF. CDR3 in DNA: TGTGCCAGCAGCCAAGGAGACCAGGGGTCTGGGGCCAACGTCCTGACTTTC. The rearrangement joins TRBV4-2 to TRBJ2-6; TRBD1 is a possible D gene (6 bases). Germline CDR1 LGHNA, CDR2 YNFKEQ. Trimming took 1 base from V and 1 from J, leaving 11 bases between them. CDR3 size: 17 residues.

This clonotype was counted ten times or more. The chain recombines TRBV10-1 with TRBJ2-1; no definite D call. Germline values: CDR1 WNHNN, CDR2 SYGVQD (reference sequence). The CDR3 is 13 amino acids. With 2 bases removed from V and 8 bases from J, the gap between germline ends came to 10 bases. CDR3 loop: CASSESGRDEQFF. CDR3 coding DNA: TGCGCCAGCAGTGAGAGTGGTCGGGATGAGCAGTTCTTC.

The sample holds a few counts of this clonotype. The rearrangement joins TRBV7-9 to TRBJ2-7; the match to TRBD2 covers 7 bases. J was trimmed by 3 bases and V by 3 bases; bases with no gene match: 8. Germline V gene sequence: CDR1 SEHNR, CDR2 FQNEAQ (reference sequence). This CDR3 spans 15 amino acids. The CDR3 protein is CASSFPAGEVYEQYF. The CDR3 bases are TGTGCCAGCAGCTTCCCGGCGGGGGAGGTCTACGAGCAGTACTTC.

The chain couples TRBV6-2 or TRBV6-3 to TRBJ2-1, with 7 bases identical to TRBD1. V shed 0 bases and J 13 bases; nucleotides not matched to a gene: 6. Germline V lookup: CDR1 MNHEY, CDR2 SVGEGT. The CDR3 has 13 amino acids. The DNA for the CDR3 is TGTGCCAGCAGTTACTCGACGGACAGGATACAGTTCTTC. This gives the protein CASSYSTDRIQFF.